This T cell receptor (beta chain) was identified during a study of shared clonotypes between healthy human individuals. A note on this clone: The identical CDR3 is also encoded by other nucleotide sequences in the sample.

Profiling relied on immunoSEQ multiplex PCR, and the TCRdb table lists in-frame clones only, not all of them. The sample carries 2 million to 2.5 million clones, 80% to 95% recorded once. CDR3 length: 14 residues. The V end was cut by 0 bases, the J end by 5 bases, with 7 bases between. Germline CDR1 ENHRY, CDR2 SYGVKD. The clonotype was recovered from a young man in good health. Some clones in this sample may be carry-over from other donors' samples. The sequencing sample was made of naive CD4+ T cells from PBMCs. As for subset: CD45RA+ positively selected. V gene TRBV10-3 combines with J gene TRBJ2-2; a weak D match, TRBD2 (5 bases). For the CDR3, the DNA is TGTGCCATCAGTGAGTCGAGGGATACCGGGGAGCTGTTTTTT. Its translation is CAISESRDTGELFF.